The clone carrying this T cell receptor beta chain has just a few counts. The antigen is undetermined. The entirety of the isolated RNA underwent reverse transcription, so expressed TCRB transcripts were sequenced. Sequencing used immunoSEQ multiplex PCR; TCRdb keeps in-frame clones, though not all of them. The table records fewer than 400,000 clones, roughly a tenth of them present only once. The data derive from a study of beta chain features in type 1 diabetes. Across the study: No patient-donor differences in age, gender, total cells or subset yield.

The V end was cut by 3 bases, the J end by 7 bases, with 18 bases between. Germline CDR1 reads LNHNV; CDR2 reads YYDKDF (reference sequence). The CDR3 loop spans 15 amino acids. The authors obtained over 95% purity in all sorted populations. Study observations and caveats: TCRB CDR3s from Type 1 diabetes patients were moderately but significantly shorter in all four CD4+ subsets. In type 1 diabetes patients, VDJ junctions had fewer insertions; deletions at these junctions were more frequent.

This receptor was taken from a man in his thirties or forties with type 1 diabetes. The V and J genes are TRBV15 and TRBJ1-2; D call uncertain. The sequencing sample was made of central memory CD4+ T cells from blood. The CDR3: CATSSSGILVGGYTF. The CDR3 nucleotides are TGTGCCACCAGCAGTTCCGGGATTCTGGTCGGTGGCTACACCTTC. Filled out from reference TRBV15 and TRBJ1-2, the complete variable domain reads DAMVIQNPRYQVTQFGKPVTLSCSQTLNHNVMYWYQQKSSQAPKLLFHYYDKDFNNEADTPDNFQSRRPNTSFCFLDIRSPGLGDTAMYLCATSSSGILVGGYTFGSGTRLTVV.